This entry describes one T cell receptor (beta chain). This entry comes from a study of blood T cell repertoires in COVID-19. Study details: COVID-19 samples collected from the United States, Italy and Spain covered acute and convalescent phases. Sources were T cells, B-cell-depleted T cells, or PBMCs; the material itself was cDNA or gDNA.

Clones were sequenced by immunoSEQ multiplex PCR, and TCRdb holds only the in-frame ones, with some missing. The sample yields about 200,000 clones, around 84% seen once. The source is a man in his sixties with acute or convalescent COVID-19. Sequenced input: peripheral blood.

The CDR3 sequence: CASSLGQNLAKNIQYF. CDR3 coding DNA: TGTGCCAGCAGCTTGGGCCAGAACCTAGCCAAAAACATTCAGTACTTC. The chain combines TRBV5-8 with TRBJ2-4, with unresolved D. V was trimmed by 0 bases and J by 0 bases, leaving 10 bases between them. Germline V gene data show CDR1 as SGHTS and CDR2 as YDEGEE. The CDR3 consists of 16 residues. Full variable domain (rest looked up from reference TRBV5-8 and TRBJ2-4): EAGVTQSPTHLIKTRGQQATLRCSPISGHTSVYWYQQALGLGLQFLLWYDEGEERNRGNFPPRFSGRQFPNYSSELNVNALELEDSALYLCASSLGQNLAKNIQYFGAGTRLSVL.